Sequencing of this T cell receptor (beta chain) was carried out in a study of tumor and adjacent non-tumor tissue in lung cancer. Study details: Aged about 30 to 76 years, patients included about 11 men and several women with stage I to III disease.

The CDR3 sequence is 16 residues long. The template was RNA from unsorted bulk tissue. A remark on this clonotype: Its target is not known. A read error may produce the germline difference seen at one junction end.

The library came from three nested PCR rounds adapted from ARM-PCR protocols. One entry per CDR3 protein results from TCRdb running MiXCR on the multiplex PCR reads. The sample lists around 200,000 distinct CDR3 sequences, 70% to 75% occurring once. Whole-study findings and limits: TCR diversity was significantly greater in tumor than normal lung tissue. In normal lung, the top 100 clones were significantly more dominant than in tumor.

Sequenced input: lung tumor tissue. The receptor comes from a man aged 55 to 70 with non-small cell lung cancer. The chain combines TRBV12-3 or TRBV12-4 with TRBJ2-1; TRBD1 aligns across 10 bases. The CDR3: CAGSFMSGTGANEQFF. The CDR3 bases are TGTGCCGGCAGTTTTATGTCTGGGACAGGGGCGAATGAGCAGTTCTTC.